This record concerns one TCR beta chain sequence. In the original workflow: Quantification of nucleated cells was approximated via reference gene primer amplification. The assay was immunoSEQ multiplex PCR, and TCRdb's table has in-frame clones only and misses some. The D gene and trimming were derived from the DNA, and the V and J assignments and clone size from that table. Here the sample spans 50,000 to 60,000 clones, approximately 86% being singletons. This record comes from a study of blood T cell repertoires in COVID-19. Across the study: Sites across the United States, Italy and Spain contributed samples from acute and convalescent COVID-19. T cells, B-cell-depleted T cells, or PBMCs supplied cDNA or gDNA.

CDR1 and CDR2 from the germline V gene are GTSNPN and SVGIG (reference sequence). CDR3 size: 12 residues. The ends were cut back, 5 bases at V and 5 bases at J, with 12 bases in the middle. The sequence was obtained from a human donor with active COVID-19. The donor label of this sample is uncertain. The V call is TRBV30, the J call TRBJ2-5; a weak D match, TRBD2 (5 bases). Sequenced input: peripheral blood. In nucleotides, the CDR3 is TGTGCCTGGGGGCACCCGGGGGAGACCCAGTACTTC. It specifies CAWGHPGETQYF.